A selection of T cell receptor beta chains follows, all from one sample in a study of early T cells in non-severe SARS-CoV-2 infection. TCRdb redid the calling of the 5' RACE reads with MiXCR, one entry per CDR3 protein. The table has roughly 41,000 distinct CDR3 sequences, over 4% seen once. What was sequenced was whole blood. All receptors derive from an adult who was a healthcare worker with PCR-confirmed SARS-CoV-2 infection or an uninfected control (not recorded which). The conserved cysteine and the conserved F or W are not part of the CDR3 here. A D gene is named only where the DNA matches it firmly.

TRBV7-7	12	.	TRBJ2-5	ASSLVAREETQY
TRBV7-9	13	.	TRBJ2-2	ASSFTGTFTGELF
TRBV5-1	10	TRBD1	TRBJ2-7	ASSTDRVGQY
TRBV12-3/TRBV12-4	12	.	TRBJ2-3	ASSFGEFTATQY
TRBV10-2	12	.	TRBJ2-5	ASSDPGHQETQY
TRBV6-1	10	.	TRBJ1-1	ASRWVGTEAF
TRBV29-1	11	.	TRBJ1-1	SVEDRGTLKAF
TRBV6-1	14	.	TRBJ1-5	ASSDPRGLRNQPQH
TRBV7-2	14	TRBD2	TRBJ2-7	ASSPLAGGRSYEQY
TRBV7-8	14	TRBD1	TRBJ1-2	ASSKTPDRAYYGYT
TRBV7-2	12	TRBD1	TRBJ1-6	ASSLTGGDSPLH